This T cell receptor (beta chain) was sequenced in a study of blood T cell repertoires in COVID-19. Clones were read by immunoSEQ multiplex PCR, and TCRdb kept only the in-frame ones, dropping some. The table lists 250,000 or so clones, about 88% of them singletons. This CDR3 has 14 amino acids. Per the germline V gene, CDR1 is SGDLS and CDR2 is YYNGEE. Trimming cost V 6 bases and J 0 bases, with 9 bases left between them. This clone has only a few counts. Material: PBMCs or T cells enriched from blood (not recorded which). The V and J genes are TRBV9 and TRBJ2-2; D is unresolved. This sequence was found in a woman between 50 and 59 years old who had been exposed to COVID-19. In DNA, the CDR3 is TGTGCCAGCAACCCCCCAGCGAACACCGGGGAGCTGTTTTTT. This gives the protein CASNPPANTGELFF.